These 21 T cell receptor beta chains were sequenced from one sample in a study of blood T cell repertoires in COVID-19. TCRdb's copy holds only in-frame clones and misses some; the assay was immunoSEQ multiplex PCR. The sample has roughly 150,000 clones; roughly 80% are singletons. Sample: PBMCs or T cells enriched from blood (not recorded which). These receptors originate from a woman aged 55-75 years who had recovered from COVID-19.

Only one count was recorded for this clone. With a much larger clone just one base away, this may be a read error. This chain links TRBV6-5 with TRBJ1-1; no definite D call. Germline-derived CDR1 and CDR2 are MNHEY and SVGAGI. V lost 2 bases and J 1 base, leaving 5 bases between the germline ends. The CDR3 runs to 13 residues. The CDR3 reads CASSYAGNTEAFF. In nucleotides, the CDR3 is TGTGCCAGCAGTTACGCAGGGAACACTGAAGCTTTCTTT.

The chain combines TRBV11-2 with TRBJ2-1; D ambiguous. Per the germline V gene, CDR1 is SGHAT and CDR2 is FQNNGV. The V end was cut by 5 bases, the J end by 6 bases, with 8 bases between. This CDR3 is 12 amino acids long. CDR3 coding DNA: TGTGCCAGCAGCCGGTGGAGCAATGAGCAGTTCTTC. It yields the protein CASSRWSNEQFF.

The chain employs TRBV7-9 and TRBJ2-1; 9 bases line up with TRBD2. V shed 7 bases, J shed 7 bases, and the junction held 14 bases outside the gene matches. The germline V gene encodes CDR1 SEHNR and CDR2 FQNEAQ (reference sequence). This CDR3 region has 16 residues. The DNA for the CDR3 is TGTGCCAGCAACACCCGGAGCGGGGGGCCGTATAATGAGCAGTTCTTC. Amino acid sequence: CASNTRSGGPYNEQFF.

The chain has TRBV7-2 and TRBJ2-4, with TRBD1 matching over 7 bases. In germline, CDR1 is SGHTA, CDR2 FQGNSA. The CDR3 spans 15 residues. The J segment lost 4 bases and the V segment lost 5 bases, leaving 8 bases of the junction unmatched. The CDR3 region is CASSGEGQLKNIQYF. The CDR3 bases are TGTGCCAGCAGCGGAGAGGGACAGCTTAAAAACATTCAGTACTTC.

The chain uses TRBV4-1 and TRBJ1-5; 7 nucleotides line up with TRBD1. CDR1 and CDR2 from the germline V gene are MGHRA and YSYEKL. V lost 3 bases, J lost 8 bases, and 10 bases stayed unmatched. The CDR3 runs to 15 residues. CDR3 sequence reads: CASSHRTGLGEPQHF. The CDR3, as DNA: TGCGCCAGCAGCCATAGGACAGGCCTTGGGGAGCCCCAGCATTTT.

This clone was counted at least ten times. V usage is TRBV10-3 and J usage is TRBJ1-2; tentative D call: TRBD1 (6 bases). Looked up from germline, CDR1 is ENHRY and CDR2 is SYGVKD. V lost 0 bases and J lost 0, with 14 bases in between. The CDR3 runs 17 residues. This chain's CDR3 is CAISESAGAGTNYGYTF. As DNA, the CDR3 is TGTGCCATCAGTGAGTCGGCAGGGGCAGGGACTAACTATGGCTACACCTTC.

In nucleotides, the CDR3 is TGTGCCAGCTATAGAGACTCTTATTCACCCCTCCACTTT. Amino acid sequence: CASYRDSYSPLHF. This rearrangement joins TRBV6-5 to TRBJ1-6; D unresolved. From germline, CDR1 is MNHEY and CDR2 SVGAGI. V was clipped by 8 bases and J by 8 bases, with 13 bases between them. The CDR3 consists of 13 residues.

This clone occurred many times. J is TRBJ2-7 and V is TRBV2; TRBD2 agrees at 9 bases. V was clipped by 3 bases and J by 1 base; unmatched bases: 7. From germline, CDR1 is SNHLY and CDR2 FYNNEI. This CDR3 contains 16 residues. CDR3 amino acids: CASSDIGGGASYEQYF. The DNA of the CDR3 is TGTGCCAGCAGTGATATTGGCGGGGGGGCTTCCTACGAGCAGTACTTC.

The V and J genes are TRBV5-4 and TRBJ1-4; D perhaps matches TRBD1 (6 bases). Germline V gives CDR1 SGHNT, CDR2 YYREEE (reference sequence). The CDR3 contains 14 residues. V dropped 0 bases and J dropped 5 bases, with 8 bases sitting between them. As DNA, the CDR3 is TGTGCCAGCAGCTTGGGACAGGAAAATGAAAAACTGTTTTTT. This sequence encodes CASSLGQENEKLFF.

This chain joins TRBV19 and TRBJ1-1; perhaps TRBD1 as D (5 bases). Trimming took 0 bases from V and 1 from J, leaving 18 bases between them. Germline lookup yields CDR1 LNHDA and CDR2 SQIVND (reference sequence). The length of the CDR3 is 18 residues. For the CDR3, the DNA is TGTGCCAGTAGTATAGATCTTTGGGGCTCCGGCGGGAACACTGAAGCTTTCTTT. Protein: CASSIDLWGSGGNTEAFF.

The rearrangement links TRBV5-6 to TRBJ1-2, with D unresolved. V dropped 7 bases and J dropped 4 bases, with 11 bases sitting between them. Germline V gene sequence: CDR1 SGHDT, CDR2 YYEEEE. The CDR3 runs to 12 residues. For the CDR3, the DNA is TGTGCCAGCCGAACGGGAGTCTATGGCTACACCTTC. It encodes CASRTGVYGYTF.

Written as DNA, the CDR3 is TGTGCCCGCCAGGGACTAGCGGGGTCGGAGACCCAGTACTTC. Encoded protein: CARQGLAGSETQYF. V and J are TRBV2 and TRBJ2-5; 13 bases line up with TRBD2. With 11 bases clipped from V and 5 bases from J, the junction kept 8 bases outside the gene matches. CDR3 size: 14 residues. Per germline, CDR1 SNHLY and CDR2 FYNNEI. Variable domain in full (rest from reference TRBV2 and TRBJ2-5): EPEVTQTPSHQVTQMGQEVILRCVPISNHLYFYWYRQILGQKVEFLVSFYNNEISEKSEIFDDQFSVERPDGSNFTLKIRSTKLEDSAMYFCARQGLAGSETQYFGPGTRLLVL.

The chain is built from TRBV3-1 (or the pseudogene TRBV3-2) and TRBJ2-7; unclear D gene. Trimming cost V 1 base and J 3 bases, with 13 bases left between them. Germline V CDR1 and CDR2: LGHDT, YNNKEL (reference sequence). The CDR3 totals 15 residues. CDR3 nucleotides: TGTGCCAGCAGCCAAGTTTTCGACACAAACTACGAGCAGTACTTC. Encoded protein: CASSQVFDTNYEQYF.

This clone was recorded once. V usage is TRBV13 and J usage is TRBJ2-7, with a weak D call TRBD2 (6 bases). The CDR3 sequence is 15 residues long. Germline assignment: CDR1 PRHDT and CDR2 FYEKMQ (reference sequence). V was trimmed by 4 bases and J by 6 bases, leaving 19 bases between them. The DNA for the CDR3 is TGTGCCAGCAGCTCAACCGCAGGGAGGTATACCGAGCAGTACTTC. Its translation: CASSSTAGRYTEQYF.

This chain joins TRBV29-1 and TRBJ2-7; D is possibly TRBD1 (5 bases). Looked up from germline, CDR1 is SQVTM and CDR2 is ANQGSEA. Trimming left V 7 bases short and J 0 bases short, with 13 bases between. The CDR3 consists of 13 residues. CDR3 in amino acids: CSARTQSSYEQYF. In DNA form, the CDR3 reads TGCAGCGCCCGGACACAAAGCTCCTACGAGCAGTACTTC.

V gene TRBV3-1 (or the pseudogene TRBV3-2) combines with J gene TRBJ1-2; D is unresolved. Trimming shortened V by 2 bases and J by 5 bases, and 12 bases separated the two germline ends. The CDR3 spans 14 residues. Germline V gene data show CDR1 as LGHDT and CDR2 as YNNKEL (reference sequence). CDR3 DNA sequence: TGTGCCAGCAGCCAATTGGAGGGTTGGTATGGCTACACCTTC. It specifies CASSQLEGWYGYTF.

The table lists this clone with a few counts. The chain links TRBV5-1 to TRBJ2-5; D is perhaps TRBD1 (5 bases). The germline V and J ends were trimmed by 5 bases and 4 bases, with 15 bases remaining between them. This CDR3 has 14 amino acids. Looked up from germline, CDR1 is SGHRS and CDR2 is YFSETQ. For the CDR3, the DNA is TGCGCCAGCAGATCGAATTCAGGGTCAGAGACCCAGTACTTC. It encodes CASRSNSGSETQYF.

This clone was seen just once. The chain recombines TRBV18 with TRBJ2-5; 10 nucleotides agree with TRBD2. Looked up from germline, CDR1 is KGHSH and CDR2 is LQKENI. V trimming: 2 bases; J trimming: 9 bases; junction bases outside the gene matches: 12. CDR3 length equals 16 residues. The CDR3 DNA reads as TGTGCCAGCTCACCAGGAACTAGCGGGGAGCACGGGGCCCAGTACTTC. Amino acid sequence: CASSPGTSGEHGAQYF.

This sequence joins TRBV21-1 and TRBJ1-5. TRBV21-1 is a recognized pseudogene. CDR3 length equals 14 residues. The DNA for the CDR3 is TGTGCCAGCAGCAAAGGGGGGGACTATCAGCCCCAGCATTTT. Protein sequence: CASSKGGDYQPQHF.

The chain uses TRBV5-1 and TRBJ2-3; 8 positions agree with TRBD2. Unmatched junction bases numbered 1, after V lost 2 bases and J lost 2 bases. The CDR3 runs 14 residues. CDR1 SGHRS and CDR2 YFSETQ come from the germline V gene. The DNA for the CDR3 is TGCGCCAGCAGCTTCGGGGGGGACACAGATACGCAGTATTTT. Translating it yields CASSFGGDTDTQYF.

This chain uses TRBV10-2 with TRBJ2-2; TRBD1 matches 9 bases. J was trimmed by 0 bases and V by 8 bases; bases with no gene match: 16. There are 19 residues in the CDR3. Germline V CDR1 and CDR2: WSHSY, SAAADI. CDR3 sequence (DNA): TGCGCCAGCTCACGGACAGGGGTTAAACTGTTCGCGAACACCGGGGAGCTGTTTTTT. Encoded protein: CASSRTGVKLFANTGELFF.